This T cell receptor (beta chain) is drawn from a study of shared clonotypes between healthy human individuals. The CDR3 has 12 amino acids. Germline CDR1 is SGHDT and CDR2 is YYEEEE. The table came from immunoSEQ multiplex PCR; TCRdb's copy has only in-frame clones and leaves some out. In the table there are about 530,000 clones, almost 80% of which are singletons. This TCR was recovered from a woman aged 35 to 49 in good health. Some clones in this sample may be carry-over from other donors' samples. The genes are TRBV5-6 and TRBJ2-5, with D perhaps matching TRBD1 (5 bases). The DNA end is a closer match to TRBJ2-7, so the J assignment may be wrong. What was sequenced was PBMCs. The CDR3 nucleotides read TGTGCCAGCAGCTTGGTGGGGCACGAGCAGTACTTC. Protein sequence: CASSLVGHEQYF.